The 20 T cell receptor beta chains in this list originate from one sample, sequenced in a study of blood T cells in healthy people across ages. Alongside a J-beta primer mix, a sample-barcoded 5' primer served in a second PCR lasting roughly 6 to 12 cycles. One entry per CDR3 protein results from TCRdb running MiXCR on the 5' RACE reads. Among about 640,000 distinct CDR3 sequences, roughly 58% were seen once, and the ten largest hold roughly 34%. Material: blood. These receptors were taken from a man aged 55-75 years in good health.

This chain uses TRBV20-1 with TRBJ2-4; 11 bases are shared with TRBD1. The assigned J gene may be wrong: the sequence end matches TRBJ2-7 better. CDR3 length: 16 residues. Germline V gives CDR1 DFQATT, CDR2 SNEGSKA (reference sequence). DNA for the CDR3: TGCAGTGCTAGAGATAGGGGGACAGGGGGCTCCTACGAGCAGTACTTC. It specifies CSARDRGTGGSYEQYF.

V is TRBV11-2 and J is TRBJ1-2; D not certain. Germline-derived CDR1 and CDR2 are SGHAT and FQNNGV. CDR3 length: 14 amino acids. Trimming took off 5 bases at V and 5 bases at J, with 15 bases between the two ends. CDR3 DNA sequence: TGTGCCAGCAGCCCCATGGATCACGATTATGGCTACACCTTC. Protein sequence: CASSPMDHDYGYTF.

The chain couples TRBV20-1 to TRBJ2-5, with a possible D match to TRBD1 (6 bases). Germline lookup yields CDR1 DFQATT and CDR2 SNEGSKA (reference sequence). Between the trimmed V and J ends, which lost 3 bases and 4 bases, there was a span of 9 bases. This CDR3 contains 12 residues. CDR3 region: CSASVRGETQYF. The CDR3 nucleotides read TGCAGTGCTAGTGTCAGGGGAGAGACCCAGTACTTC.

This CDR3 reads CASSPVGDTQYF. The CDR3 DNA reads TGTGCCAGCAGTCCTGTGGGAGATACGCAGTATTTT. The chain has TRBV14 and TRBJ2-3, with D unresolved. This CDR3 is built from 12 residues. Germline-derived CDR1 and CDR2 are SGHDN and FVKESK. V shed 6 bases and J shed 5 bases, with 9 bases lying between them.

V gene TRBV25-1 combines with J gene TRBJ2-5; weak D call: TRBD1 (6 bases). This CDR3 contains 13 residues. V was trimmed by 4 bases and J by 2 bases, leaving 8 bases between them. The germline V gene encodes CDR1 MGHDK and CDR2 SYGVNS. The CDR3 protein is CASSGTDQETQYF. The CDR3 nucleotides read TGTGCCAGCAGTGGGACAGATCAAGAGACCCAGTACTTC.

V and J are TRBV6-6 and TRBJ2-7; TRBD1 agrees at 10 bases. This CDR3 has 15 amino acids. The germline gives CDR1 MNHNY, CDR2 SVGAGI (reference sequence). V shed 2 bases, J shed 2 bases, and the junction held 3 bases outside the gene matches. The CDR3 sequence is CASSYGGTGAYEQYF. For the CDR3, the DNA is TGTGCCAGCAGTTACGGGGGGACAGGGGCCTACGAGCAGTACTTC.

The chain uses TRBV3-1 and TRBJ1-5, with D unclear. The CDR3 totals 12 residues. V was trimmed by 4 bases and J by 6 bases, leaving 7 bases between them. CDR1 and CDR2 (germline): LGHDT, YNNKEL (reference sequence). This CDR3 reads CASSLGSQPQHF. The CDR3 DNA reads TGTGCCAGCAGCCTCGGGAGTCAGCCCCAGCATTTT.

The rearrangement joins TRBV10-3 to TRBJ2-3; 15 positions agree with TRBD2. Trimming cost V 8 bases and J 7 bases; bases outside gene matches: 7. This CDR3 has 15 residues. CDR1 ENHRY and CDR2 SYGVKD come from the germline V gene. The CDR3 sequence is CAIGEGLAGGNTQYF. The CDR3 DNA follows: TGTGCCATCGGGGAGGGACTAGCGGGGGGAAATACGCAGTATTTT.

The chain combines TRBV5-5 with TRBJ1-4; D gene uncertain. The CDR3 extends over 14 amino acids. The germline V and J ends were trimmed by 5 bases and 2 bases, with 10 bases remaining between them. From germline, CDR1 is SGHKS and CDR2 YYEKEE (reference sequence). The CDR3: CASSHRATNEKLFF. CDR3 DNA: TGTGCCAGCAGTCATCGGGCGACTAATGAAAAACTGTTTTTT.

The V and J genes are TRBV29-1 and TRBJ2-3, with a weak D call TRBD2 (5 bases). V gave up 3 bases and J gave up 1 base, with 11 bases separating them. This CDR3 contains 14 residues. From germline, CDR1 is SQVTM and CDR2 ANQGSEA. CDR3 DNA sequence: TGCAGCGTTGATGGGAGCGGTCGCACAGATACGCAGTATTTT. This sequence encodes CSVDGSGRTDTQYF.

The CDR3 reads CASSLSSSGVTDTQYF. As DNA, the CDR3 is TGTGCCAGCAGTTTATCGTCCAGCGGGGTAACAGATACGCAGTATTTT. The chain uses TRBV27 and TRBJ2-3; 7 nucleotides agree with TRBD2. Germline V gene lookup returns CDR1 MNHEY and CDR2 SMNVEV (reference sequence). The trim removed 0 bases at V and 3 bases at J, leaving 6 bases unmatched. The CDR3 has 16 amino acids.

This chain uses TRBV15 with TRBJ2-1; D unresolved. Germline CDR1 and CDR2: LNHNV and YYDKDF (reference sequence). The CDR3 runs 11 residues. V was trimmed by 6 bases and J by 7 bases, leaving 7 bases between them. CDR3 sequence (DNA): TGTGCCACCAGATCGGGTAATGAGCAGTTCTTC. This translates into CATRSGNEQFF.

The chain recombines TRBV28 with TRBJ2-1; 8 bases fit TRBD1. The V and J ends lost 6 bases and 15 bases, in that order; junction bases with no gene match: 4. Germline CDR1 reads MDHEN; CDR2 reads SYDVKM. This CDR3 comprises 10 residues. The CDR3 reads CASSRTGLFF. The CDR3 nucleotides are TGTGCCAGCAGCCGGACAGGGCTGTTCTTC.

This clonotype was observed a handful of times. The chain links TRBV3-1 to TRBJ2-7; 7 bases are a match to TRBD1. The V gene end was trimmed by 5 bases and the J gene end by 2 bases; junction bases not matched to a gene: 3. The germline V gene encodes CDR1 LGHDT and CDR2 YNNKEL (reference sequence). The CDR3 totals 13 residues. The CDR3, as DNA: TGTGCCAGCAGCGGACAGGAGCCCTACGAGCAGTACTTC. Protein product: CASSGQEPYEQYF.

This clonotype was seen more than once but under ten times. This chain uses TRBV12-3 or TRBV12-4 with TRBJ1-5; unclear D gene. With 3 bases removed from V and 5 bases from J, the gap between germline ends came to 8 bases. This CDR3 spans 13 amino acids. CDR3 loop: CASSLSGDQPQHF. CDR3 nucleotide sequence: TGTGCCAGCAGTTTGTCTGGAGATCAGCCCCAGCATTTT.

The chain employs TRBV14 and TRBJ2-3; D is ambiguous. Germline loops: CDR1 SGHDN, CDR2 FVKESK. V was pared by 0 bases and J by 4 bases, with 11 bases between. CDR3 length: 15 amino acids. The CDR3 loop reads CASSQDISGADTQYF. In nucleotides, the CDR3 is TGTGCCAGCAGCCAAGATATTAGTGGAGCAGATACGCAGTATTTT.

The chain combines TRBV12-3 or TRBV12-4 with TRBJ2-7, with TRBD2 as a possible D gene (7 bases). The CDR3 sequence is 16 residues long. The V gene lost 4 bases and the J gene lost 3 bases, with 19 bases spanning the gap. For the CDR3, the DNA is TGTGCCAGCAGTTCAGACCGACTAGCAGGGGACTACGAGCAGTACTTC. It translates to CASSSDRLAGDYEQYF.

To note about this clonotype: A much larger clone lies a single base off, so this may be a read error. CDR3 nucleotide sequence: TGTGCCAGCAGCGAGTATACTCAAGGGGCTACGCAGTATTTT. It translates to CASSEYTQGATQYF. The chain joins TRBV7-2 to TRBJ2-3, with TRBD1 as a possible D gene (5 bases). The CDR3 loop spans 14 amino acids. The ends were cut back, 5 bases at V and 8 bases at J, with 17 bases in the middle. Germline CDR1 reads SGHTA; CDR2 reads FQGNSA.

This rearrangement joins TRBV5-1 to TRBJ2-5; TRBD1 aligns across 7 bases. The DNA end is a closer match to TRBJ2-1, so the J assignment may be wrong. Germline CDR1 reads SGHRS; CDR2 reads YFSETQ. The length of the CDR3 is 14 residues. CDR3 region: CASSLGTAQETQFF. The CDR3 DNA is TGCGCCAGCAGCCTCGGGACAGCTCAAGAGACCCAGTTCTTC.

V and J are TRBV6-1 and TRBJ2-3; possibly TRBD1 for D (6 bases). CDR1 is MNHNS and CDR2 is SASEGT in the germline V gene. The length of the CDR3 is 13 residues. V lost 4 bases, J lost 9 bases, and 14 bases lay in between. CDR3 DNA: TGTGCCAGCAGTGGAACACAGGGAGAGACGCAGTATTTT. Translation gives CASSGTQGETQYF.